The text below deals with one T cell receptor (beta chain). Its specific antigen is unknown. Qualities for individual bases were not recorded, and no much larger clone is one base off. This specimen belongs to a study of T-cell memory formation after mild COVID-19 (dated by TCRdb to the early 2020s). General notes on the study: Most TCR sequence clusters were specific to one of the two donors. The cohort comprised two young, previously healthy adult volunteers, one female and one male. In a couple of donors, T-cell clones that expanded and contracted after mild COVID-19 were followed by sequencing TCRalpha and TCRbeta repertoires longitudinally.

Overall study outcomes, separate from this receptor: The detection of some responding clones in pre-infection memory suggests that pre-existing cross-reactive memory T cells joined the SARS-CoV-2 response. Balanced CD4/CD8 phenotypes were observed for clones contracting from day 15 to 85, whereas a bias towards CD4+ was observed for a second wave of clones expanding from day 15 to 37. The second-wave clones that peaked on day 37 were not confirmed to be SARS-CoV-2 specific. The study covered only two mild cases, and larger cohorts including severe cases with pre-infection samples were considered necessary. Contracting CD4+ clones appeared mostly in the CM and EM memory subsets, whereas CD8+ clones were enriched in EMRA.

The sample was run on an Illumina NovaSeq 6000. TCRalpha and TCRbeta cDNA libraries were built by 5'RACE with constant-segment primers, adding sample barcodes and unique molecular identifiers. RNA was extracted from every sample with Trizol reagent. Amplification of the libraries took two PCR steps, and the second step added a second sample barcode plus Illumina TruSeq adapters. The libraries were sequenced on an Illumina NovaSeq using 2 x 150 bp paired-end reads. Per the original workflow: Reads were demultiplexed and collapsed into UMI-guided consensus sequences with migec v1.2.7. With mixcr v2.1.11, UMI consensuses were aligned to TRA and TRB V and J templates and assembled into clonotypes. Expanded or contracted clonotypes were those called significant by both edgeR and NoisET, with noise models trained on biological replicates. edgeR calls used a false discovery rate-adjusted p below 0.01 and a log2 fold-change threshold of 1. As an exploratory analysis of dynamics, max-normalized trajectories of the 1000 most abundant clonotypes were examined with PCA combined with hierarchical clustering. Separately sequenced CD4+ and CD8+ repertoires were used to assign a CD4 or CD8 phenotype to each responding clone. TCRdb cleaned the public reads at Q25 with fastp, built clones with MiXCR and kept in-frame beta chains. Every entry covers one CDR3 protein and lists the most common genes and DNA from its rows. These V and J calls originate from TCRdb's pipeline instead of the authors' own analysis. The sample table contains approximately 440,000 distinct CDR3 sequences; only one count was recorded for 20% of them. Of the sample, 7.5% to 9.5% is held by the ten largest clones.

Ficoll-Paque density gradient centrifugation was the method used to isolate PBMCs. The specimen sequenced was PBMCs or a T cell subset sorted from them (not recorded which). The TCR comes from an adult woman who had mild COVID-19 (a few samples of this study predate the infection). The sample titles of this study are shuffled in the database, so cell type and time point are left out; the donor was told from shared clones.

DNA sequence: TGTGCCAGCAGCTACCTAGCGGCGGGCACAGATACGCAGTATTTT. Its translation is CASSYLAAGTDTQYF. In this chain, TRBV9 is recombined with TRBJ2-3; 7 central bases correspond to TRBD2. At the junction V is shortened by 4 bases and J by 1 base; bases outside the gene matches: 6. CDR3 length: 15 amino acids, cysteine to phenylalanine. CDR3 DNA is the only sequence kept; it has 45 bases, read in frame from the first base. In the germline V gene, CDR1 corresponds to SGDLS and CDR2 to YYNGEE.